The rows below give T cell receptor beta chains drawn from one sample of a study of T cell repertoires in cytomegalovirus infection. TCRdb passed the reads through MiXCR, listing each CDR3 protein once. The sample lists approximately 490,000 distinct CDR3 sequences, roughly 12% occurring once. Sequencing input: PBMCs. Receptors were obtained from a human donor in good health (CMV status not recorded). Some clones in this sample may be carry-over from other donors' samples. Both conserved end residues are part of each CDR3. Fields, in order: V gene, J gene, D gene, clone size, CDR3 DNA, CDR3 protein. The D gene is left open where the match is weak. The size field is filled for only some rows; it gives once, few, many or a size class.

>TRBV6-1|TRBJ2-7|.|.
TGTGCCAGCAGTGAAGAGCTCCCAGGGTCCTCCTACGAGCAGTACTTC
CASSEELPGSSYEQYF
>TRBV19|TRBJ2-3|.|.
TGTGCCACCGAGGGGAGCGGGGATACGCAGTATTTT
CATEGSGDTQYF
>TRBV5-1|TRBJ2-5|.|many
TGCGCCAGCCGCGGTAGCGGCATCCAAGAGACCCAGTACTTC
CASRGSGIQETQYF
>TRBV6-4|TRBJ2-1|TRBD2|many
TGTGCCAGCAGCCCTGGACTAGCGGGAGTTCAAGAGCAGTTCTTC
CASSPGLAGVQEQFF
>TRBV27|TRBJ1-5|TRBD1|many
TGTGCCAGCAGTTATACTACAGGGGGGCCCCAGCATTTT
CASSYTTGGPQHF
>TRBV7-6|TRBJ2-7|.|many
TGTGCCAGCAGCTTATCCGCGGGAAGGAACGAGCAGTACTTC
CASSLSAGRNEQYF
>TRBV7-9|TRBJ2-3|TRBD2|many
TGTGCCAGCAGCGTACGGGAGGCGAACACAGATACGCAGTATTTT
CASSVREANTDTQYF
>TRBV5-1|TRBJ2-1|.|.
TGCGCCAGCAGCTTGACGAGTAACCACGTCCGATACAATGAGCAGTTCTTC
CASSLTSNHVRYNEQFF
>TRBV5-6|TRBJ2-1|.|few
TGTGCCAGCAGCAACTCAAGACAGGTACGGCAGTTCTTC
CASSNSRQVRQFF
>TRBV20-1|TRBJ1-5|.|few
TGCAGTTTTGGAGGGGTTGGCAATCAGCCCCAGCATTTT
CSFGGVGNQPQHF
>TRBV4-2|TRBJ1-1|.|many
TGTGCCAGCAGCCAAGAAGGACTAGCGAACACTGAAGCTTTCTTT
CASSQEGLANTEAFF
>TRBV19|TRBJ1-2|.|.
TGTGCCAGTAGTTGGGGGGAGATTGACGGCTACACCTTC
CASSWGEIDGYTF
>TRBV7-6|TRBJ2-1|.|many
TGTGCCAGCAGCTTAGCGGACAGCCGCTCCTACAATGAGCAGTTCTTC
CASSLADSRSYNEQFF
>TRBV12-3/TRBV12-4|TRBJ1-2|.|many
TGTGCCAGCACCGTGGGGGCGCTTGGCTACACCTTC
CASTVGALGYTF
>TRBV20-1|TRBJ1-1|TRBD1|few
TGCAGTGCTAGAGGTGGGACAGGGGGCCGAACTGAAGCTTTCTTT
CSARGGTGGRTEAFF
>TRBV28|TRBJ2-1|.|few
TGTGCCAGCAGTTTATTGGGGACGGGGCCTACATTGGAGCAGTTCTTC
CASSLLGTGPTLEQFF
>TRBV6-1|TRBJ1-2|.|few
TGTGCCAGCAGTGAAAACCCCTTACCCCATGGCTACACCTTC
CASSENPLPHGYTF
>TRBV6-5|TRBJ1-2|.|many
TGTGCCAGCAGTTACATGGACAGACAAAACTATGGCTACACCTTC
CASSYMDRQNYGYTF
>TRBV5-5|TRBJ1-1|TRBD1|many
TGTGCCAGCAGCGGGGACAGGGCGAACACTGAAGCTTTCTTT
CASSGDRANTEAFF
>TRBV19|TRBJ2-7|TRBD1|many
TGTGCCAGTAGTATAAGCGGCAGGGGGTCCTACGAGCAGTACTTC
CASSISGRGSYEQYF
>TRBV7-2|TRBJ1-2|.|many
TGTGCCAGCAGCCCTAAGGGGCCAGGGAGGAACTATGGCTACACCTTC
CASSPKGPGRNYGYTF
>TRBV12-3/TRBV12-4|TRBJ1-2|TRBD1|.
TGTGCCAGCAGTTCTCGACAGGGGGGGTATGGCTACACCTTC
CASSSRQGGYGYTF
>TRBV4-1|TRBJ2-1|.|few
TGCGCCAGCAGCCAAGATACAGGGCCTAACCACAATGAGCAGTTCTTC
CASSQDTGPNHNEQFF
>TRBV10-3|TRBJ2-7|.|many
TGTGCCATCAGAGAGACTCTGGGCTCAGAGCAGTACTTC
CAIRETLGSEQYF
>TRBV19|TRBJ1-5|TRBD1|many
TGTGCCAGTAGTATCGGACAGGGGGGTCAGCCCCAGCATTTT
CASSIGQGGQPQHF
>TRBV18|TRBJ1-1|.|.
TGTGCCAGCCGACAGGAAATGAACACTGAAGCTTTCTTT
CASRQEMNTEAFF
>TRBV5-1|TRBJ1-1|.|.
TGCGCCAGCAGCTTGGATGGGGGTTCGACTGAAGCTTTCTTT
CASSLDGGSTEAFF
>TRBV28|TRBJ2-7|.|.
TGTGCCAGCAGTTTATTGGGGATTGGAGAGCAGTACTTC
CASSLLGIGEQYF
>TRBV5-8|TRBJ2-3|.|.
TGTGCCAGCAGCTTGAAGATAGTCACGCAGTATTTT
CASSLKIVTQYF
>TRBV7-9|TRBJ1-1|.|many
TGTGCCGCTGGGGGAGGAGCGGTGAACACTGAAGCTTTCTTT
CAAGGGAVNTEAFF
>TRBV19|TRBJ2-2|TRBD1|many
TGTGCCAGTAGTATGGTTGGGCGGACAGGGTTCGGGGAGCTGTTTTTT
CASSMVGRTGFGELFF
>TRBV12-3/TRBV12-4|TRBJ1-5|.|few
TGTGCCAGCTCCCAGGGAACCCTCCAGCCCCAGCATTTT
CASSQGTLQPQHF
>TRBV9|TRBJ1-6|.|many
TGTGCCAGCAGCGTAGACGAGAATAATTCACCCCTCCACTTT
CASSVDENNSPLHF
>TRBV14|TRBJ1-1|.|.
TGTGCCAGCAGCCAAGAGTCGGGGGTTGACACTGAAGCTTTCTTT
CASSQESGVDTEAFF
>TRBV7-2|TRBJ2-7|.|many
TGTGCCAGCAGCAACCAGCCCCCCTACGAGCAGTACTTC
CASSNQPPYEQYF
>TRBV28|TRBJ2-7|.|many
TGTGCCAGCAGTCCCGGCGGCCGGACGGGCGAGCAGTACTTC
CASSPGGRTGEQYF
>TRBV11-2|TRBJ2-7|.|many
TGTGCCAGCAGCCTTGGACACCTAATCGACTACGAGCAGTACTTC
CASSLGHLIDYEQYF
>TRBV11-2|TRBJ2-7|TRBD2|few
TGTGCCAGCAGCTTGCAGCGGGGAAGTCACGAGCAGTACTTC
CASSLQRGSHEQYF
>TRBV2|TRBJ1-2|.|many
TGTGCCAGCAGTGAGGCAGGGAATGGCTACACCTTC
CASSEAGNGYTF
>TRBV30|TRBJ2-3|TRBD2|.
TGTGCCTGGAATAGGTGGACTAGCGGAGACACAGATACGCGGTATTTT
CAWNRWTSGDTDTRYF
>TRBV24-1|TRBJ2-3|TRBD2|many
TGTGCCACCAGTGACCAAGCGGGAGCGGGAACAGATACGCAGTATTTT
CATSDQAGAGTDTQYF
>TRBV7-9|TRBJ2-3|TRBD2|many
TGTGCCAGCAGCGCCCGGACTAGCGGGAGATGCACAGATACGCAGTATTTT
CASSARTSGRCTDTQYF
>TRBV20-1|TRBJ2-1|.|few
TGCAGTGCTAACTCCTTTCTCTCCTACAATGAGCAGTTCTTC
CSANSFLSYNEQFF
>TRBV9|TRBJ1-1|.|few
TGTGCCAGCAGCCCAACCCCTGGACTCAACACTGAAGCTTTCTTT
CASSPTPGLNTEAFF
>TRBV20-1|TRBJ1-1|.|few
TGCAGTGCTATAGGAGGGACGAACACTGAAGCTTTCTTT
CSAIGGTNTEAFF
>TRBV20-1|TRBJ2-5|TRBD1|.
TGCAGTGCTAGAGATTCCGGGACAGAAGAGACCCAGTACTTC
CSARDSGTEETQYF
>TRBV5-4|TRBJ2-2|TRBD2|many
TGTGCCAGCAGCTCACTAGCGGGAGGCGGAACCGGGGAGCTGTTTTTT
CASSSLAGGGTGELFF
>TRBV7-9|TRBJ1-3|.|many
TGTGCCAGCAGCCGAGGGGACACCATATATTTT
CASSRGDTIYF